A selection of T cell receptor beta chains follows, all from one sample in a study of pediatric ulcerative colitis. Assay: immunoSEQ multiplex PCR; the TCRdb copy retains only in-frame clones and omits some. This table holds more than 50,000 clones, 75% to 85% found once. The sequenced sample consisted of blood. The receptors derive from a boy between 10 and 17 years old with moderate ulcerative colitis. The CDR3 runs from the conserved cysteine through the conserved F or W. A D gene is named only where the DNA matches it firmly. For some rows the clone size is stated as once, few or many, or as a class when expanded; others skip it.

v_call	clone_size	d_call	j_call	cdr3_aa	cdr3_nt
TRBV7-3	.	TRBD1	TRBJ2-3	CASSLQGQGADTQYF	TGTGCCAGCAGCTTACAGGGACAGGGGGCCGATACGCAGTATTTT
TRBV6-1	.	TRBD1	TRBJ1-5	CASSGRDRGLRQPQHF	TGTGCCAGCAGTGGGCGGGACAGGGGGCTTCGGCAGCCCCAGCATTTT
TRBV10-2	.	.	TRBJ1-5	CASREGHLNQPQHF	TGCGCCAGCAGGGAGGGACACCTTAATCAGCCCCAGCATTTT
TRBV20-1	.	.	TRBJ2-4	CSARQGNIQYF	TGCAGTGCTAGACAGGGAAACATTCAGTACTTC
TRBV12-5	.	.	TRBJ1-5	CASGSLSGRDVNQPQHF	TGTGCTAGTGGTTCGCTTTCCGGACGCGACGTGAATCAGCCCCAGCATTTT
TRBV2	.	.	TRBJ2-1	CASSGIRENEQFF	TGTGCCAGCAGTGGTATCAGAGAGAATGAGCAGTTCTTC
TRBV4-2	.	TRBD1	TRBJ1-2	CASSHPRQGSIYGYTF	TGTGCCAGCAGCCACCCTAGACAGGGTTCCATCTATGGCTACACCTTC
TRBV5-6	.	.	TRBJ1-1	CASSLPVRAEAFF	TGTGCCAGCAGCCTGCCGGTCAGGGCTGAAGCTTTCTTT
TRBV19	few	TRBD1	TRBJ2-1	CASSIPQGQGEQFF	TGTGCCAGTAGTATTCCTCAGGGACAGGGTGAGCAGTTCTTC
TRBV2	.	TRBD2	TRBJ2-1	CASTEGLADYNEQFF	TGTGCCAGCACCGAGGGCCTAGCGGATTACAATGAGCAGTTCTTC